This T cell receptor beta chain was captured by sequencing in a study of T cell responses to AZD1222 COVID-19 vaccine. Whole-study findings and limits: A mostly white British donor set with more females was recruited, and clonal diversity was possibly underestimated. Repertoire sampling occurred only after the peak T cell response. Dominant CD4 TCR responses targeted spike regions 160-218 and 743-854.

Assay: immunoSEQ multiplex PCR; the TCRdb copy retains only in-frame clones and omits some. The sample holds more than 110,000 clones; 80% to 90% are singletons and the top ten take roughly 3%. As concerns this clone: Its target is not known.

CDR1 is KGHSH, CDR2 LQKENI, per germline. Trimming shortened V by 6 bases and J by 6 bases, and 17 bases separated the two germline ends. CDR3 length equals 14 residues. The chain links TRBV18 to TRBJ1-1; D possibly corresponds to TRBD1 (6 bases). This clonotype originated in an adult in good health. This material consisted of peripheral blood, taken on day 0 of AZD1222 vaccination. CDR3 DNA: TGTGCCAGCTCTCCCCAGGAACAGGGCCCTGAAGCTTTCTTT. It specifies CASSPQEQGPEAFF.